The 27 T cell receptor beta chains below all came from one sample that was sequenced in a study of spatial heterogeneity in lung cancer. Described time point: sample taken at primary tumor resection. The input material, whole RNA from tumor, nontumor lung or frozen PBMC, was sequenced unsorted. TCRdb recomputed calls from the 5' RACE reads with MiXCR, one row per CDR3 protein. The sample has tens of thousands of distinct CDR3 sequences, about an eighth seen once. The material sequenced was PBMCs, taken at surgery. These receptors were collected from a male donor with early-stage non-small cell lung cancer.

This sequence joins TRBV30 and TRBJ2-7, with D unresolved. CDR3 length: 13 residues. CDR1 and CDR2 from the germline V gene are GTSNPN and SVGIG (reference sequence). Trimming removed 0 bases at V and 1 base at J, with 7 bases between. The CDR3 protein is CAWSVGRSYEQYF. CDR3 DNA sequence: TGTGCCTGGAGTGTAGGCAGATCCTACGAGCAGTACTTC.

This rearrangement joins TRBV4-3 to TRBJ2-7; TRBD1 aligns across 7 bases. The J segment lost 3 bases and the V segment lost 0 bases, leaving 5 bases of the junction unmatched. The germline V gene has CDR1 LGHNA and CDR2 YSLEER. This CDR3 region has 15 residues. The CDR3 here is CASSQDPAGGYEQYF. CDR3 DNA sequence: TGCGCCAGCAGCCAAGATCCTGCAGGGGGCTACGAGCAGTACTTC.

This chain joins TRBV18 and TRBJ2-5; a possible D gene is TRBD2 (6 bases). Germline values: CDR1 KGHSH, CDR2 LQKENI. This CDR3 has 14 residues. Trimming stripped 3 bases from V and 5 bases from J, with 13 bases between. The DNA for the CDR3 is TGTGCCAGCTCACCGACTAGTTTAGCGGAGACCCAGTACTTC. Translated, it gives CASSPTSLAETQYF.

This clonotype was detected ten times or more. The genes are TRBV11-1 and TRBJ2-5; 7 nucleotides agree with TRBD2. The CDR3 is 15 residues long. With V trimmed by 4 bases and J by 6 bases, 11 bases remained unmatched. Germline lookup yields CDR1 SGHAT and CDR2 FQDESV (reference sequence). CDR3 nucleotide sequence: TGTGCCAGCAGCTCCACCGCCGGGGGACTACAGACCCAGTACTTC. Translating gives CASSSTAGGLQTQYF.

This clonotype showed up just a few times. V and J are TRBV28 and TRBJ1-5, with D possibly being TRBD1 (5 bases). CDR3 length equals 12 residues. Trimming pared 8 bases from V and 2 bases from J, leaving 7 bases between. CDR1 and CDR2 (germline): MDHEN, SYDVKM. The CDR3 is CASGDGNQPQHF. Written as DNA, the CDR3 is TGTGCCAGCGGGGACGGCAATCAGCCCCAGCATTTT.

This clonotype was counted ten times or more. The J gene is TRBJ2-2, the V gene TRBV27, with D hard to call. The V and J ends lost 5 bases and 1 base respectively, with 8 bases between them. The CDR3 is 14 residues long. Germline V lookup: CDR1 MNHEY, CDR2 SMNVEV (reference sequence). DNA for the CDR3: TGTGCCAGCAGTAGGGCAGGGAACACCGGGGAGCTGTTTTTT. As protein: CASSRAGNTGELFF.

This clonotype was seen ten or more times. J is TRBJ2-7 and V is TRBV21-1; the table's TRBD1 call for D was not verified on the DNA. TRBV21-1 corresponds to a pseudogene. The CDR3 runs to 15 residues. The CDR3 DNA sequence: TGTGCCAGCAGCCCTGGGGGGGACAGGATCTACGAGCAGTACTTC. It encodes CASSPGGDRIYEQYF.

This clonotype was found a few times. The chain combines TRBV6-2 or TRBV6-3 with TRBJ2-1, with 7 bases identical to TRBD1. Germline V CDR1 and CDR2: MNHEY, SVGEGT. V lost 6 bases, J lost 3 bases, and 8 bases stayed unmatched. The CDR3 contains 15 residues. In nucleotides, the CDR3 is TGTGCCAGCAGGGACGAGGGGGCTAACTACAATGAGCAGTTCTTC. Amino acids: CASRDEGANYNEQFF.

This clonotype has ten or more counts. As DNA, the CDR3 is TGTGCCAGCAGCCAATTCGGGGGAGGACAATACAATGAGCAGTTCTTC. This translates into CASSQFGGGQYNEQFF. The V and J genes are TRBV28 and TRBJ2-1; possible D gene TRBD2, 6 bases. The germline V and J ends were trimmed by 6 bases and 4 bases, with 19 bases remaining between them. The CDR3 runs to 16 residues. Germline V gives CDR1 MDHEN, CDR2 SYDVKM.

This clonotype was detected only a few times. The chain's CDR3 is CASSYSRRNTEAFF. CDR3 coding DNA: TGTGCCAGCAGTTACTCGAGGAGGAACACTGAAGCTTTCTTT. The rearrangement joins TRBV6-2 or TRBV6-3 to TRBJ1-1, with D hard to call. The V gene lost 0 bases and the J gene lost 1 base, with 6 bases spanning the gap. Looked up from germline, CDR1 is MNHEY and CDR2 is SVGEGT. The CDR3 has 14 residues.

The V gene is TRBV18, the J gene TRBJ2-1; TRBD2 agrees at 10 bases. Germline CDR1 KGHSH, CDR2 LQKENI. The V and J ends lost 2 bases and 3 bases, in that order; junction bases with no gene match: 1. The CDR3 covers 15 residues. CDR3 nucleotides: TGTGCCAGCTCACCAAGGACTAGCGGCTACAATGAGCAGTTCTTC. It codes for CASSPRTSGYNEQFF.

This chain joins TRBV21-1 and TRBJ2-3; the table assigns TRBD1, which was not confirmed against the DNA. TRBV21-1 is tagged as a pseudogene. CDR3 length: 17 amino acids. CDR3 nucleotides: TGTGCCAGCAGCAAAGAGAGGGACAGACTTTTCACAGATACGCAGTATTTT. This sequence encodes CASSKERDRLFTDTQYF.

This clonotype turned up a few times. The rearrangement joins TRBV28 to TRBJ2-5; D possibly matches TRBD1 or TRBD2 (5 bases each). CDR3 size: 15 residues. Trimming left V 5 bases short and J 4 bases short, with 17 bases between. The germline V gene has CDR1 MDHEN and CDR2 SYDVKM. The CDR3 reads CASSPIRGLAETQYF. The CDR3 DNA sequence: TGTGCCAGCAGTCCGATTCGGGGCCTGGCAGAGACCCAGTACTTC.

There are many counts of this clonotype. V gene TRBV12-3 or TRBV12-4 combines with J gene TRBJ1-1; D possibly corresponds to TRBD1 (5 bases). CDR3 length: 14 amino acids. V was pared by 3 bases and J by 0 bases, with 8 bases between. CDR3 sequence reads: CASSFRQLNTEAFF. The DNA of the CDR3 is TGTGCCAGCAGTTTCAGACAGCTGAACACTGAAGCTTTCTTT.

This clonotype was recorded many times. V is TRBV20-1 and J is TRBJ2-5, with TRBD2 matching 7 bases. The CDR3 is 13 residues long. The germline CDR1 and CDR2 sequences are DFQATT and SNEGSKA (reference sequence). The V and J ends lost 3 bases and 5 bases, in that order; junction bases with no gene match: 6. The CDR3 protein is CSARWEGRETQYF. In nucleotides, the CDR3 is TGCAGTGCTAGGTGGGAGGGCCGCGAGACCCAGTACTTC.

V usage is TRBV5-4 and J usage is TRBJ2-3; 7 bases align to TRBD1. Germline CDR1 reads SGHNT; CDR2 reads YYREEE (reference sequence). The CDR3 loop spans 15 amino acids. The trim removed 0 bases at V and 2 bases at J, leaving 3 bases unmatched. The CDR3 loop is CASSLGQGNTDTQYF. The CDR3 DNA reads as TGTGCCAGCAGCTTGGGACAGGGTAACACAGATACGCAGTATTTT.

The chain uses TRBV7-8 and TRBJ2-3; a weak D match, TRBD2 (5 bases). The V end lost 1 base, the J end lost 0 bases, and 5 bases lay between the germline ends. This CDR3 has 14 residues. Germline V gene data show CDR1 as SGHVS and CDR2 as FQNEAQ. This CDR3 is CASSLGESTDTQYF. CDR3 nucleotides: TGTGCCAGCAGCTTAGGGGAGAGCACAGATACGCAGTATTTT.

This sequence joins TRBV21-1 and TRBJ2-7. TRBV21-1 is annotated as a pseudogene. This CDR3 has 14 residues. CDR3 amino acids: CASRHGQGPYEQYF. DNA for the CDR3: TGTGCCAGCAGGCACGGACAGGGGCCCTACGAGCAGTACTTC.

This clonotype was seen only a few times. The V call is TRBV29-1, the J call TRBJ1-1, with D possibly matching TRBD1 (6 bases). Germline lookup yields CDR1 SQVTM and CDR2 ANQGSEA. V lost 3 bases to trimming and J lost 4 bases, with 15 bases between them. This CDR3 is built from 14 residues. CDR3 residues: CSVEIGGLGTEAFF. CDR3 nucleotides: TGCAGCGTTGAGATAGGGGGGCTCGGCACTGAAGCTTTCTTT.

This chain joins TRBV20-1 and TRBJ2-7, with 8 bases matching TRBD2. Germline CDR1 DFQATT, CDR2 SNEGSKA (reference sequence). CDR3 length: 15 amino acids. With 4 bases clipped from V and 3 bases from J, the junction kept 11 bases outside the gene matches. The CDR3: CSAILAEHGYYEQYF. The CDR3 nucleotides read TGCAGTGCTATACTAGCGGAACACGGTTACTACGAGCAGTACTTC.

This clonotype has just a few counts. This chain connects TRBV24-1 to TRBJ2-2; 10 positions match TRBD1. Germline trimming cut 4 bases from V and 3 bases from J; bases unmatched to any gene: 4. The V gene's germline CDR1 is KGHDR and CDR2 SFDVKD. CDR3 length: 16 residues. The CDR3 DNA reads as TGTGCCACCAGTGACGCCGGGACAGGGGACACCGGGGAGCTGTTTTTT. Translation gives CATSDAGTGDTGELFF.

V usage is TRBV29-1 and J usage is TRBJ2-3, with TRBD1 matching over 9 bases. The CDR3 totals 13 residues. The J segment lost 4 bases and the V segment lost 6 bases, leaving 5 bases of the junction unmatched. CDR1 is SQVTM and CDR2 is ANQGSEA in the germline V gene. CDR3 coding DNA: TGCAGCGTGGGGACAGGGCGGGCAGATACGCAGTATTTT. Amino acid sequence: CSVGTGRADTQYF.

This clonotype was seen repeatedly, ten times or more. V usage is TRBV9 and J usage is TRBJ2-6, with 7 bases lining up with TRBD1. CDR1 and CDR2 from the germline V gene are SGDLS and YYNGEE. Germline trimming cut 4 bases from V and 4 bases from J; bases unmatched to any gene: 5. The CDR3 spans 15 residues. As DNA, the CDR3 is TGTGCCAGCAGCAAACAGGGGTACGGGGCCAACGTCCTGACTTTC. Its translation is CASSKQGYGANVLTF.

This clonotype was detected only a few times. This chain uses TRBV2 with TRBJ1-2; tentatively, D is TRBD1 (5 bases). This CDR3 contains 13 residues. The V gene's germline CDR1 is SNHLY and CDR2 FYNNEI. Trimming took off 3 bases at V and 7 bases at J, with 12 bases between the two ends. The CDR3 is CASSEGEVFGYTF. The CDR3 DNA follows: TGTGCCAGCAGTGAGGGGGAGGTTTTTGGCTACACCTTC.

This clonotype was found many times. The V gene is TRBV7-9, the J gene TRBJ2-1; no firm D call. Germline V gene lookup returns CDR1 SEHNR and CDR2 FQNEAQ (reference sequence). CDR3 length: 11 residues. The V gene lost 6 bases and the J gene lost 7 bases, with 7 bases spanning the gap. The CDR3 DNA sequence: TGTGCCAGCAGTAAACAGAATGAGCAGTTCTTC. Amino acids: CASSKQNEQFF.

The gene calls are TRBV20-1 and TRBJ2-3, with 7 bases identical to TRBD2. The CDR3 has 17 amino acids. CDR1 DFQATT and CDR2 SNEGSKA come from the germline V gene (reference sequence). CDR3 sequence: CSLSRGEGLRLADTQYF. As DNA, the CDR3 is TGCAGCCTAAGCAGAGGGGAGGGCCTTCGGCTGGCAGATACGCAGTATTTT.

This clonotype was seen more than once but under ten times. This sequence joins TRBV6-2 or TRBV6-3 and TRBJ2-7, with D perhaps TRBD1 (6 bases). The CDR3 covers 12 residues. Germline CDR1 reads MNHEY; CDR2 reads SVGEGT. V was clipped by 7 bases and J by 7 bases, with 14 bases between them. CDR3 coding DNA: TGTGCCAGCACCCAAGGGCAGGGGGAGCAGTACTTC. Protein product: CASTQGQGEQYF.